The source of this T cell receptor (beta chain) is a study of blood T cell repertoires in COVID-19. Study information: Specimens from acute and convalescent COVID-19 originated in the United States, Italy and Spain.

The data were produced by immunoSEQ multiplex PCR, yet TCRdb's version contains in-frame clones alone and is incomplete. Here the sample spans around 150,000 clones, more than 80% being singletons. The CDR3 totals 14 residues. Germline CDR1 SGHDT, CDR2 YYEEEE. The J segment lost 4 bases and the V segment lost 2 bases, leaving 5 bases of the junction unmatched. The chain carries TRBV5-6 and TRBJ2-5; TRBD1 aligns across 7 bases. The sample consisted of peripheral blood. The origin of this receptor is a man in his sixties with acute or convalescent COVID-19. The CDR3 reads CASSLRGLGETQYF. CDR3 in DNA: TGTGCCAGCAGCTTAAGGGGGCTGGGAGAGACCCAGTACTTC. Based on the CDR3 plus reference TRBV5-6 and TRBJ2-5, the full variable domain is DAGVTQSPTHLIKTRGQQVTLRCSPKSGHDTVSWYQQALGQGPQFIFQYYEEEERQRGNFPDRFSGHQFPNYSSELNVNALLLGDSALYLCASSLRGLGETQYFGPGTRLLVL.